This T cell receptor (beta chain) was sequenced in a study of multiple sclerosis patients with progressive multifocal leukoencephalopathy. This was a survey-level run. The protocol was immunoSEQ multiplex PCR, while the TCRdb copy is restricted to in-frame clones and leaves out a portion. There are roughly 32,000 clones in the sample; more than 75% occur only once, and less than 3.5% lies in the top ten. Stated time point: time of PML onset. JC virus DNA in cerebrospinal fluid confirmed the PML diagnosis. A single count supports this clone. Its specificity is not known. Between the trimmed V and J ends, which lost 4 bases and 0 bases, there was a span of 10 bases. This CDR3 is built from 14 residues. The germline gives CDR1 SNHLY, CDR2 FYNNEI. General observations from the study: Most PML patients had lower entropy, suggesting less diverse TRB repertoires. PML-onset expanded TRB clones were detectable before and during natalizumab therapy.

The input for sequencing was PBMCs, taken from a patient treated with natalizumab. The sequence was obtained from a human donor with progressive multifocal leukoencephalopathy. This sequence joins TRBV2 and TRBJ2-7, with a weak D call TRBD1 (5 bases). CDR3: CASSGQTSSYEQYF. CDR3 sequence (DNA): TGTGCCAGCAGTGGACAGACAAGCTCCTACGAGCAGTACTTC.